This T cell receptor (beta chain) came from a study of blood T cell repertoires in COVID-19. For the study at large: Both acute and convalescent COVID-19 samples were obtained from the United States, Italy and Spain. In each case, the material was cDNA or gDNA derived from T cells, B-cell-depleted T cells, or PBMCs.

Original analysis: For nucleated cells, counts were estimated from reference gene primer amplification. This table comes from immunoSEQ multiplex PCR, and its TCRdb copy is limited to in-frame clones, with some not included. V and J calls and clone size are those listed in that table; D and trimming were worked out from the DNA. The table shows about 120,000 clones, with roughly 88% occurring only once. Trimming cost V 1 base and J 7 bases; bases outside gene matches: 8. This CDR3 region has 16 residues. The germline gives CDR1 MNHEY, CDR2 SVGEGT. Specimen: peripheral blood. This receptor was obtained from a man aged 35-49 years with acute or convalescent COVID-19. V usage is TRBV6-2 or TRBV6-3 and J usage is TRBJ1-5; 9 bases map to TRBD1. CDR3 DNA sequence: TGTGCCAGCAGTTACTTATTGGACAGGGGTTTCCAGCCCCAGCATTTT. It is translated as CASSYLLDRGFQPQHF.